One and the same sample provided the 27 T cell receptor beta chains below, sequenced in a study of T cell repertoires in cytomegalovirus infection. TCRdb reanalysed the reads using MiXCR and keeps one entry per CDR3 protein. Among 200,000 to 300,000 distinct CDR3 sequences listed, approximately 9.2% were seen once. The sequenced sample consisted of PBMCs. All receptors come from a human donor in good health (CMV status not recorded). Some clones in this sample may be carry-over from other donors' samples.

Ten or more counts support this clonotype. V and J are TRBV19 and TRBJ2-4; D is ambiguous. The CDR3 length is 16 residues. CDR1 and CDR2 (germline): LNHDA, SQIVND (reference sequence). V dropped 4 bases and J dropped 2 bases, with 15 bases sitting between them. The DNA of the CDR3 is TGTGCCAGTAGTACTTATTTGGCGGAGTCCAAAAACATTCAGTACTTC. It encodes CASSTYLAESKNIQYF.

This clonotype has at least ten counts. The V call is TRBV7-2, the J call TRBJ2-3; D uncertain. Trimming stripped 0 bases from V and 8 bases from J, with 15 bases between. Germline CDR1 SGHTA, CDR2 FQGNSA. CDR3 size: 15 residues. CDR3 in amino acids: CASSLAVGADGTQYF. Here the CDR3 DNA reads TGTGCCAGCAGCTTAGCGGTTGGCGCCGACGGTACGCAGTATTTT.

The CDR3 nucleotides read TGTGCCTGGAGCGACCGTAGTTCTACGCAGTATTTT. This codes for CAWSDRSSTQYF. The chain has TRBV30 and TRBJ2-3; D unresolved. Germline V gene sequence: CDR1 GTSNPN, CDR2 SVGIG (reference sequence). This CDR3 has 12 residues. V shed 3 bases and J shed 8 bases, with 12 bases lying between them.

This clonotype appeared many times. This CDR3 is CASSQGGRNEKLFF. CDR3 nucleotides: TGCGCCAGCAGCCAAGGGGGCAGGAATGAAAAACTGTTTTTT. The V and J genes are TRBV4-3 and TRBJ1-4, with a tentative D call TRBD1 (5 bases). Trimming removed 1 base at V and 5 bases at J, with 8 bases between. The CDR3 consists of 14 residues. CDR1 LGHNA and CDR2 YSLEER come from the germline V gene.

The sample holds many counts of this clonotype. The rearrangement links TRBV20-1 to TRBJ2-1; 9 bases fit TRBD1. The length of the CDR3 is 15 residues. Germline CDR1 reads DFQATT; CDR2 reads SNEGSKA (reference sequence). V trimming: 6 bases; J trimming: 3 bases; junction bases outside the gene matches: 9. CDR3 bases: TGCAGTGCCAGATATAGGGACAGGGACTACAATGAGCAGTTCTTC. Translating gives CSARYRDRDYNEQFF.

The CDR3 bases are TGTGCCAGCAGCTTACGGGGTGGCGGACCTGGTCTAGACTACAATGAGCAGTTCTTC. It translates to CASSLRGGGPGLDYNEQFF. The chain joins TRBV11-2 to TRBJ2-1; possibly TRBD2 for D (5 bases). V was pared by 2 bases and J by 3 bases, with 23 bases between. In germline, CDR1 is SGHAT, CDR2 FQNNGV. The CDR3 extends over 19 amino acids.

The CDR3 is CASSWFRDRGLYTEAFF. The CDR3 DNA follows: TGTGCCAGCAGTTGGTTCCGGGACAGGGGTTTGTACACTGAAGCTTTCTTT. The chain employs TRBV6-8 and TRBJ1-1, with 10 bases fitting TRBD1. The trim removed 4 bases at V and 3 bases at J, leaving 11 bases unmatched. CDR1 and CDR2 (germline): MNHGY, SAAAGT. CDR3 length equals 17 residues.

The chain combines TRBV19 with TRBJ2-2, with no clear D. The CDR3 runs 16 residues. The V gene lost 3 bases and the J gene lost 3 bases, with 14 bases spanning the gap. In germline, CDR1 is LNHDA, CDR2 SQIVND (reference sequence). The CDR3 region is CASSMGQSSYTGELFF. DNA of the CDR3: TGTGCCAGTAGTATGGGCCAGTCAAGTTACACCGGGGAGCTGTTTTTT.

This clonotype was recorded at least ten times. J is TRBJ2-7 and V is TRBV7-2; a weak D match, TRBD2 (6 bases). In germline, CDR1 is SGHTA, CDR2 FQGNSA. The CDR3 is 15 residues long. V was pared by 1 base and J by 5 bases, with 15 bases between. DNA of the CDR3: TGTGCCAGCAGCTTAGGTCCGGGAGCCTACGACGAGCAGTACTTC. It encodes CASSLGPGAYDEQYF.

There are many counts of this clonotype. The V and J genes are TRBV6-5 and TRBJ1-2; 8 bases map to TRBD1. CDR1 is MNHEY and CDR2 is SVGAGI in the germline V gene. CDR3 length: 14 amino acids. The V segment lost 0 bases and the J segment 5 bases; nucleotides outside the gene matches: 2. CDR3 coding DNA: TGTGCCAGCAGTTACTCGTGGACAGGGTATGGCTACACCTTC. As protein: CASSYSWTGYGYTF.

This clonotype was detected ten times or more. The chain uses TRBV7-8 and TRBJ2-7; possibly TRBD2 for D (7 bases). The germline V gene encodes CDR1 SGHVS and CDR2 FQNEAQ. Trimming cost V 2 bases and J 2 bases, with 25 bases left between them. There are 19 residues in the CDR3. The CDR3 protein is CASSLSSPNPGGPPYEQYF. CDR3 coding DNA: TGTGCCAGCAGCTTATCTAGCCCCAATCCGGGGGGCCCCCCCTACGAGCAGTACTTC.

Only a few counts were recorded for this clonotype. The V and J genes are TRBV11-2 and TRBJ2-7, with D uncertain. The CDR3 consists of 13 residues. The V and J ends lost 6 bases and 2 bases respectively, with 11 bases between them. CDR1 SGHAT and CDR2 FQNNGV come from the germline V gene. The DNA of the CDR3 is TGTGCCAGCAGGCCTGACACAGCCTACGAGCAGTACTTC. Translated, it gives CASRPDTAYEQYF.

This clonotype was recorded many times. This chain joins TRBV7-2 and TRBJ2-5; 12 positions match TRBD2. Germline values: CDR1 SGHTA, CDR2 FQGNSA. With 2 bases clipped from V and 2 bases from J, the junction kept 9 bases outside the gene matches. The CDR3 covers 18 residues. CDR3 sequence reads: CASSLMGLAGLPQETQYF. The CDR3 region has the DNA TGTGCCAGCAGCTTAATGGGACTAGCGGGCCTCCCGCAAGAGACCCAGTACTTC.

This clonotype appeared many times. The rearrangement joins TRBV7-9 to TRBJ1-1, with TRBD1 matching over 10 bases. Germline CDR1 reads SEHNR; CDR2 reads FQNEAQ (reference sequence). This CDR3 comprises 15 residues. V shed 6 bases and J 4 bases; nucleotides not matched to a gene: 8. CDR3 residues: CASSPRRDRGTEAFF. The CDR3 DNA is TGTGCCAGCAGTCCAAGGAGGGACAGGGGCACTGAAGCTTTCTTT.

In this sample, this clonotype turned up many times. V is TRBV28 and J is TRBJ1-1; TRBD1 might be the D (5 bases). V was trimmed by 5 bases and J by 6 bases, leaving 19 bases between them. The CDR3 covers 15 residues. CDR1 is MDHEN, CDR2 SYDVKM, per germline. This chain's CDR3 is CASSEYGTVYPEAFF. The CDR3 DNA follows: TGTGCCAGCAGTGAGTACGGGACGGTTTACCCTGAAGCTTTCTTT.

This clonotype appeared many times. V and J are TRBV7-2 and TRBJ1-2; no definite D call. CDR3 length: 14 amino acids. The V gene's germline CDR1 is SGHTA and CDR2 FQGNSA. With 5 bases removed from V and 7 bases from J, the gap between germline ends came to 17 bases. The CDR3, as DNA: TGTGCCAGCAGCACAAAGACCAGCCTGAGTGGCTACACCTTC. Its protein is CASSTKTSLSGYTF. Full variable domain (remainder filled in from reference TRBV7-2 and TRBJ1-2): GAGVSQSPSNKVTEKGKDVELRCDPISGHTALYWYRQSLGQGLEFLIYFQGNSAPDKSGLPSDRFSAERTGGSVSTLTIQRTQQEDSAVYLCASSTKTSLSGYTFGSGTRLTVV.

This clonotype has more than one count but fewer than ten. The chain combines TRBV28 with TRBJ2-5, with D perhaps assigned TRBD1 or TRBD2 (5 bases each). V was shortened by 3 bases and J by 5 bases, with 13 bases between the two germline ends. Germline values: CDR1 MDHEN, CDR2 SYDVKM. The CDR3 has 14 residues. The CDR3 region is CASSFRGVAETQYF. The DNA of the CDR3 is TGTGCCAGCAGTTTCAGAGGGGTGGCGGAGACCCAGTACTTC.

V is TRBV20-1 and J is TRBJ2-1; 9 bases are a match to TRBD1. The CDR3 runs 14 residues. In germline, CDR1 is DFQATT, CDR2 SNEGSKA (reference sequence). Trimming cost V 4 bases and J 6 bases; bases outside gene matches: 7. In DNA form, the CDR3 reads TGCAGTGCTATAACAGGGGGCACCCGCAATGAGCAGTTCTTC. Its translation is CSAITGGTRNEQFF.

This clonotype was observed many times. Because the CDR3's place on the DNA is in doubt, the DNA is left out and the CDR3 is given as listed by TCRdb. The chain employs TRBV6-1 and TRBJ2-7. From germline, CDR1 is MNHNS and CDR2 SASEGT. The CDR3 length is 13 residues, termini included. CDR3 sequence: CASSSSYSYEQYF.

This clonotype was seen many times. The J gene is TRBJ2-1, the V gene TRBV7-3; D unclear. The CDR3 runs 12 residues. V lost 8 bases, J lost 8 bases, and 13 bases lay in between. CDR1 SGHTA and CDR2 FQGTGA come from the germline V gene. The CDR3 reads CASGPSPDEQFF. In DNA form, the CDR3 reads TGTGCCAGCGGTCCATCCCCCGATGAGCAGTTCTTC.

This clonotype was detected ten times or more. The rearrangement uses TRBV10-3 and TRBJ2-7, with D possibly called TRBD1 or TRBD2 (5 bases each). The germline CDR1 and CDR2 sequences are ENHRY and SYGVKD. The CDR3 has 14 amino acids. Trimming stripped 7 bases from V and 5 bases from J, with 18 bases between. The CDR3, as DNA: TGTGCCATCACTCGGGACCCCCGTGGGGACGAGCAGTACTTC. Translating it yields CAITRDPRGDEQYF.

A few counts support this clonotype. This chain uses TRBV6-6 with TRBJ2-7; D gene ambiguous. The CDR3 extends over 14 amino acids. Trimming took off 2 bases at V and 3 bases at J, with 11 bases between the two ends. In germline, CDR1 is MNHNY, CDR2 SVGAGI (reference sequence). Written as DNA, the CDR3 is TGTGCCAGCAGTTACGGAAACAGAGTCTACGAGCAGTACTTC. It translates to CASSYGNRVYEQYF.

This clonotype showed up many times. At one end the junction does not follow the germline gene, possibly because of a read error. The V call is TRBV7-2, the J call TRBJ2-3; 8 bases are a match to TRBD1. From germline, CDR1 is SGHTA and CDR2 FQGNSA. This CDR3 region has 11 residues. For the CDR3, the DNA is TGTGCCAGCAGCCTGCGGACAGGGATCCATTTT. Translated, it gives CASSLRTGIHF.

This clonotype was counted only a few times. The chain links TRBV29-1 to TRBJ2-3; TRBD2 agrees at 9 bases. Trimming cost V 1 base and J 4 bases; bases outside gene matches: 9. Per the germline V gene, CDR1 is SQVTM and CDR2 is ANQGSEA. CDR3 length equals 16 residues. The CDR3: CSVEAGGGGFADTQYF. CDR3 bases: TGCAGCGTTGAAGCTGGCGGGGGGGGCTTCGCAGATACGCAGTATTTT.

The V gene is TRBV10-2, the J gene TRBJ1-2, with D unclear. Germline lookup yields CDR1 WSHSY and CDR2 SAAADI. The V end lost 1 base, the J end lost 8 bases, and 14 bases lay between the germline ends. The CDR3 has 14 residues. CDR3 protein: CASSELGGSGGYTF. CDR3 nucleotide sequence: TGCGCCAGCAGTGAGTTGGGCGGCTCTGGGGGCTACACCTTC.

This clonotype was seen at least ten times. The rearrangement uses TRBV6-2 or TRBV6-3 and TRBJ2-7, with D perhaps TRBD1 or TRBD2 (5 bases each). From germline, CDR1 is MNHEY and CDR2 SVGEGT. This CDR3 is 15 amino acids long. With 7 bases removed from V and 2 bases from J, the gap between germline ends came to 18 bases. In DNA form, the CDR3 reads TGTGCCAGCACCCCACCAGGGACGCTTACCTACGAGCAGTACTTC. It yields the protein CASTPPGTLTYEQYF.

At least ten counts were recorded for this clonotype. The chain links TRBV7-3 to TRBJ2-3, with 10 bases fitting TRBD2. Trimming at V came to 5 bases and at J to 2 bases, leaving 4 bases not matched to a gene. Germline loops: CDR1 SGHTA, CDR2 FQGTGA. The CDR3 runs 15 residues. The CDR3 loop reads CASSPSGGATDTQYF. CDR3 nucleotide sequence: TGTGCCAGCAGCCCCAGCGGGGGGGCCACAGATACGCAGTATTTT.